These 17 T cell receptor beta chains were all obtained from the same sample, sequenced in a study of PD-1 blockade in classical Hodgkin lymphoma. Patients all relapsed after autologous stem cell transplantation, and there was variation in brentuximab vedotin exposure. The table came from immunoSEQ multiplex PCR; TCRdb's copy has only in-frame clones and leaves some out. The table has about 99,000 clones, around 81% seen once. The specimen was peripheral blood mononuclear cells (PBMCs), collected before the second cycle of nivolumab. The receptor source for this set is a human donor with classical Hodgkin lymphoma.

On this clone itself: Other DNA sequences of this sample code for an identical CDR3. The V gene is TRBV28, the J gene TRBJ2-1, with 7 bases that match TRBD2. The CDR3 runs to 14 residues. With 2 bases clipped from V and 7 bases from J, the junction kept 5 bases outside the gene matches. Germline CDR1 is MDHEN and CDR2 is SYDVKM. CDR3 region: CASSLAGERNEQFF. The CDR3 region has the DNA TGTGCCAGCAGTTTAGCGGGAGAACGAAATGAGCAGTTCTTC.

This rearrangement joins TRBV5-1 to TRBJ2-3, with TRBD2 identical over 10 bases. Germline V gene data show CDR1 as SGHRS and CDR2 as YFSETQ. Unmatched junction bases numbered 11, after V lost 6 bases and J lost 4 bases. CDR3 size: 16 residues. The DNA for the CDR3 is TGCGCCAGCACCCTCCCAGCGGGAGGGCCAGCAGATACGCAGTATTTT. Translated: CASTLPAGGPADTQYF.

This chain uses TRBV30 with TRBJ2-1, with 9 bases fitting TRBD1. Per the germline V gene, CDR1 is GTSNPN and CDR2 is SVGIG (reference sequence). V was clipped by 5 bases and J by 14 bases; unmatched bases: 7. The CDR3 length is 11 residues. CDR3 loop: CAWGTGLVKFF. CDR3 DNA sequence: TGTGCCTGGGGGACAGGGCTAGTTAAGTTCTTC.

V usage is TRBV6-5 and J usage is TRBJ2-5, with D maybe TRBD1 (6 bases). V lost 4 bases, J lost 3 bases, and 15 bases lay in between. Germline CDR1 and CDR2: MNHEY and SVGAGI. The CDR3 length is 15 residues. This CDR3 reads CASSSPRGTEETQYF. The CDR3 DNA reads TGTGCCAGCAGTTCCCCCAGGGGAACGGAAGAGACCCAGTACTTC.

V gene TRBV28 combines with J gene TRBJ2-3; D is perhaps TRBD1 or TRBD2 (5 bases each). The V gene's germline CDR1 is MDHEN and CDR2 SYDVKM. Trimming stripped 5 bases from V and 2 bases from J, with 8 bases between. This CDR3 comprises 13 residues. CDR3 nucleotide sequence: TGTGCCAGCAGTGGGACGGCCACAGATACGCAGTATTTT. Protein sequence: CASSGTATDTQYF.

V usage is TRBV5-1 and J usage is TRBJ1-1; D call uncertain. This CDR3 spans 13 amino acids. V was clipped by 2 bases and J by 2 bases, with 7 bases between them. In germline, CDR1 is SGHRS, CDR2 YFSETQ. In DNA, the CDR3 is TGCGCCAGCAGCTTAAGGGTCAACACTGAAGCTTTCTTT. It translates to CASSLRVNTEAFF.

This CDR3 reads CASSWVRGTLPDTQYF. DNA of the CDR3: TGTGCCAGCAGTTGGGTACGGGGGACCTTACCAGATACGCAGTATTTT. The J gene is TRBJ2-3, the V gene TRBV11-2, with D perhaps matching TRBD2 (6 bases). Germline CDR1 reads SGHAT; CDR2 reads FQNNGV. CDR3 length: 16 residues. Trimming removed 6 bases at V and 4 bases at J, with 20 bases between.

Sample share makes this clone large. The CDR3 DNA reads as TGTGCCAGCAGCTTAGGACTATATAATTCACCCCTCCACTTT. This gives the protein CASSLGLYNSPLHF. V gene TRBV7-2 combines with J gene TRBJ1-6; no clear D. This CDR3 contains 14 residues. Trimming left V 1 base short and J 4 bases short, with 5 bases between. Germline-derived CDR1 and CDR2 are SGHTA and FQGNSA.

The chain joins TRBV19 to TRBJ2-5, with D unresolved. CDR1 and CDR2 (germline): LNHDA, SQIVND (reference sequence). V lost 5 bases and J lost 2, with 6 bases in between. The CDR3 is 12 amino acids. The CDR3 loop is CASSSIQETQYF. The DNA of the CDR3 is TGTGCCAGTAGTTCCATACAAGAGACCCAGTACTTC.

This chain connects TRBV5-1 to TRBJ2-7; 8 bases map to TRBD2. V was pared by 0 bases and J by 4 bases, with 3 bases of the junction left unmatched. The CDR3 runs 14 residues. Germline V gene sequence: CDR1 SGHRS, CDR2 YFSETQ. As DNA, the CDR3 is TGCGCCAGCAGCTTGGACGGGAGGGGTTACGAGCAGTACTTC. Its translation is CASSLDGRGYEQYF.

The gene calls are TRBV5-5 and TRBJ2-7; no firm D call. V lost 5 bases and J lost 1, with 10 bases in between. This CDR3 has 13 residues. CDR1 and CDR2 (germline): SGHKS, YYEKEE (reference sequence). In DNA form, the CDR3 reads TGTGCCAGCAGACCGGCCCCGTCCTACGAGCAGTACTTC. Its protein product is CASRPAPSYEQYF.

The chain recombines TRBV5-4 with TRBJ2-7, with D possibly TRBD2 on 7 matching bases. The CDR3 runs 15 residues. The germline CDR1 and CDR2 sequences are SGHNT and YYREEE (reference sequence). The V end was cut by 4 bases, the J end by 7 bases, with 21 bases between. CDR3 sequence (DNA): TGTGCCAGCAGCACGGGGGCTAGCGGAGTTTTGGAGCAGTACTTC. It translates to CASSTGASGVLEQYF.

The J gene is TRBJ1-1, the V gene TRBV29-1, with a weak D call TRBD1 (5 bases). V dropped 2 bases and J dropped 6 bases, with 13 bases sitting between them. CDR3 length equals 13 residues. CDR1 and CDR2 (germline): SQVTM, ANQGSEA. In DNA form, the CDR3 reads TGCAGCGTTGAAATAGGGGCTAAGGCTGAAGCTTTCTTT. This sequence encodes CSVEIGAKAEAFF.

In its sample, this clone was seen a few times. The chain couples TRBV29-1 to TRBJ1-1, with D tentatively TRBD1 (5 bases). Germline values: CDR1 SQVTM, CDR2 ANQGSEA. The CDR3 contains 13 residues. Trimming left V 7 bases short and J 5 bases short, with 17 bases between. The CDR3 loop is CSAYRTGRTEAFF. DNA for the CDR3: TGCAGCGCGTACAGGACGGGGAGGACTGAAGCTTTCTTT.

This chain connects TRBV13 to TRBJ2-5; 8 bases agree with TRBD1. The trim removed 4 bases at V and 4 bases at J, leaving 11 bases unmatched. This CDR3 has 16 residues. Germline assignment: CDR1 PRHDT and CDR2 FYEKMQ (reference sequence). The CDR3 reads CASSSSDRGARETQYF. In DNA, the CDR3 is TGTGCCAGCAGCTCATCCGACAGGGGCGCAAGAGAGACCCAGTACTTC.

This sequence joins TRBV2 and TRBJ2-5, with TRBD2 identical over 8 bases. The CDR3 is 13 residues long. The V gene's germline CDR1 is SNHLY and CDR2 FYNNEI. J gave up 0 bases and V 10 bases, and 4 bases lay outside the gene matches. CDR3 sequence: CATGGRNQETQYF. CDR3 nucleotide sequence: TGTGCCACGGGAGGGCGGAACCAAGAGACCCAGTACTTC.

The gene calls are TRBV7-9 and TRBJ2-7, with 7 bases aligning to TRBD1. With V trimmed by 0 bases and J by 4 bases, 3 bases remained unmatched. The CDR3 length is 14 residues. Germline V gene sequence: CDR1 SEHNR, CDR2 FQNEAQ (reference sequence). The CDR3 spells CASSLAGTAYEQYF. Written as DNA, the CDR3 is TGTGCCAGCAGCTTAGCCGGGACAGCTTACGAGCAGTACTTC. The complete variable domain, with remaining parts taken from reference TRBV7-9 and TRBJ2-7, reads DTGVSQNPRHKITKRGQNVTFRCDPISEHNRLYWYRQTLGQGPEFLTYFQNEAQLEKSRLLSDRFSAERPKGSFSTLEIQRTEQGDSAMYLCASSLAGTAYEQYFGPGTRLTVT.